These 26 T cell receptor beta chains came from one sample sequenced in a study of T cells after yellow fever vaccination. Using its own MiXCR run on the 5' RACE reads, TCRdb lists one record per CDR3 protein. The sample lists over 100,000 distinct CDR3 sequences, 7.5% to 9.5% seen once, with 25% in the top ten. The material sequenced was CD8+ T cells sorted from PBMCs, taken 45 days after the yellow fever booster vaccination. These receptors were taken from a man under 40 who received the YFV17D yellow fever vaccine.

The sample holds many counts of this clonotype. This rearrangement joins TRBV4-2 to TRBJ2-7; maybe TRBD2 (5 bases). The germline V and J ends were trimmed by 0 bases and 1 base, with 13 bases remaining between them. This CDR3 contains 16 residues. CDR1 LGHNA and CDR2 YNFKEQ come from the germline V gene. The CDR3 coding sequence is TGTGCCAGCAGCCAAGATGCAGGACTCAAGTCCTACGAGCAGTACTTC. Translated, it gives CASSQDAGLKSYEQYF.

This clonotype has at least ten counts. CDR3 amino acids: CSALTDTQYF. The CDR3 coding sequence is TGCAGTGCTTTGACAGATACGCAGTATTTT. This chain links TRBV20-1 with TRBJ2-3; no firm D call. CDR3 length: 10 residues. Trimming removed 5 bases from V and 3 bases from J, with 3 bases in between. The germline V gene encodes CDR1 DFQATT and CDR2 SNEGSKA (reference sequence).

This clonotype has more than one count but fewer than ten. The CDR3: CASSQGAAPSYEQYF. The CDR3 nucleotides read TGCGCCAGCAGCCAGGGGGCGGCACCTTCCTACGAGCAGTACTTC. The rearrangement links TRBV4-3 to TRBJ2-7; the D gene is possibly TRBD1 (6 bases). Germline V CDR1 and CDR2: LGHNA, YSLEER. The CDR3 covers 15 residues. Trimming shortened V by 3 bases and J by 1 base, and 13 bases separated the two germline ends.

The rearrangement links TRBV5-1 to TRBJ1-1, with TRBD1 identical over 9 bases. The CDR3 covers 13 residues. Per the germline V gene, CDR1 is SGHRS and CDR2 is YFSETQ. Germline trimming cut 3 bases from V and 7 bases from J; bases unmatched to any gene: 4. CDR3 loop: CASSWDREVEAFF. The CDR3 bases are TGCGCCAGCAGCTGGGACAGGGAGGTTGAAGCTTTCTTT.

This clonotype was recorded at least ten times. V gene TRBV27 combines with J gene TRBJ2-7; D unclear. With 7 bases removed from V and 0 bases from J, the gap between germline ends came to 13 bases. This CDR3 is built from 14 residues. Germline CDR1 reads MNHEY; CDR2 reads SMNVEV (reference sequence). This CDR3 reads CASKIAASSYEQYF. CDR3 nucleotide sequence: TGTGCCAGCAAGATTGCGGCTAGCTCCTACGAGCAGTACTTC.

The rearrangement links TRBV7-2 to TRBJ2-1; unclear D gene. Trimming pared 2 bases from V and 4 bases from J, leaving 12 bases between. This CDR3 spans 15 amino acids. Germline CDR1 SGHTA, CDR2 FQGNSA. CDR3 DNA: TGTGCCAGCAGCTTATTCCCCCCAGATTACAATGAGCAGTTCTTC. Protein sequence: CASSLFPPDYNEQFF.

This clonotype was seen a handful of times. This sequence joins TRBV5-1 and TRBJ1-2; D gene uncertain. Germline CDR1 reads SGHRS; CDR2 reads YFSETQ. Between the trimmed V and J ends, which lost 4 bases and 4 bases, there was a span of 14 bases. The CDR3 has 14 amino acids. CDR3 sequence: CASSLGVGTYGYTF. CDR3 DNA sequence: TGCGCCAGCAGCCTTGGGGTGGGAACCTATGGCTACACCTTC.

Here the CDR3 reads CASSVPYEQYF. The CDR3 DNA reads TGTGCCAGCAGTGTTCCGTACGAGCAGTACTTC. The chain is built from TRBV2 and TRBJ2-7; D remains ambiguous. This CDR3 has 11 amino acids. V dropped 4 bases and J dropped 4 bases, with 5 bases sitting between them. Germline lookup yields CDR1 SNHLY and CDR2 FYNNEI.

J is TRBJ2-1 and V is TRBV25-1; 7 bases fit TRBD2. The CDR3 runs to 14 residues. The germline V gene encodes CDR1 MGHDK and CDR2 SYGVNS. The V segment lost 4 bases and the J segment 3 bases; nucleotides outside the gene matches: 3. As DNA, the CDR3 is TGTGCCAGCAGTGCTCTAGCGGACTACAATGAGCAGTTCTTC. It specifies CASSALADYNEQFF.

Many counts were recorded for this clonotype. The J gene is TRBJ2-1, the V gene TRBV7-9; 7 bases are shared with TRBD2. Germline CDR1 and CDR2: SEHNR and FQNEAQ (reference sequence). The CDR3 extends over 15 amino acids. The ends lost 1 base at V and 5 bases at J; junction bases unmatched: 5. The CDR3 DNA reads as TGTGCCAGCAGCTTAGATTTTGGACTAGACAATGAGCAGTTCTTC. This sequence encodes CASSLDFGLDNEQFF.

This clonotype was seen ten or more times. The chain has TRBV21-1 and TRBJ2-1. TRBV21-1 is recorded as a pseudogene. The CDR3 has 13 amino acids. Here the CDR3 reads CASSKAPRSLIAF. CDR3 sequence (DNA): TGTGCCAGCAGCAAAGCCCCCAGGAGTCTAATCGCTTTC.

The chain links TRBV19 to TRBJ2-6; D not resolved. This CDR3 comprises 16 residues. CDR1 and CDR2 from the germline V gene are LNHDA and SQIVND (reference sequence). The V end was cut by 1 base, the J end by 2 bases, with 9 bases between. The CDR3 reads CASSIGLSAGANVLTF. CDR3 coding DNA: TGTGCCAGTAGTATAGGGCTGAGTGCTGGGGCCAACGTCCTGACTTTC.

This chain connects TRBV7-9 to TRBJ2-1; D not certain. The CDR3 spans 15 residues. V was shortened by 4 bases and J by 0 bases, with 10 bases between the two germline ends. Germline V gene data show CDR1 as SEHNR and CDR2 as FQNEAQ (reference sequence). CDR3 DNA: TGTGCCAGCAGCTCACCCGCATCCTCCTACAATGAGCAGTTCTTC. This sequence encodes CASSSPASSYNEQFF.

This clonotype came up once. This clone may be a read error of a much larger clone one base away. This chain connects TRBV12-3 or TRBV12-4 to TRBJ2-1, with 11 bases identical to TRBD2. V trimming: 5 bases; J trimming: 7 bases; junction bases outside the gene matches: 7. The CDR3 is 15 amino acids. CDR3 in DNA: TGTGCCAGCAGTGGTAGCGGGAGGGGTAAAAATGAGCAGTTCTTC. Its translation: CASSGSGRGKNEQFF.

V gene TRBV9 combines with J gene TRBJ1-4; the D is unclear. V gave up 0 bases and J gave up 0 bases, with 9 bases separating them. CDR1 is SGDLS and CDR2 is YYNGEE in the germline V gene. The CDR3 runs 16 residues. CDR3 DNA sequence: TGTGCCAGCAGCGTAGGGTCGGTCGCAACTAATGAAAAACTGTTTTTT. It specifies CASSVGSVATNEKLFF. The complete variable domain, with remaining parts taken from reference TRBV9 and TRBJ1-4, reads DSGVTQTPKHLITATGQRVTLRCSPRSGDLSVYWYQQSLDQGLQFLIQYYNGEERAKGNILERFSAQQFPDLHSELNLSSLELGDSALYFCASSVGSVATNEKLFFGSGTQLSVL.

The J gene is TRBJ2-3, the V gene TRBV29-1; unclear D gene. This CDR3 comprises 12 residues. The V end lost 7 bases, the J end lost 6 bases, and 14 bases lay between the germline ends. Per the germline V gene, CDR1 is SQVTM and CDR2 is ANQGSEA. CDR3 bases: TGCAGCGCCGTGGCCCTGGGGGATACGCAGTATTTT. It is translated as CSAVALGDTQYF.

This clonotype was seen repeatedly, ten times or more. The rearrangement joins TRBV28 to TRBJ1-1, with D uncertain. This CDR3 region has 13 residues. Between the trimmed V and J ends, which lost 2 bases and 6 bases, there was a span of 10 bases. In germline, CDR1 is MDHEN, CDR2 SYDVKM. CDR3 sequence reads: CASSLILSSEAFF. In DNA, the CDR3 is TGTGCCAGCAGTTTAATCCTGAGCTCTGAAGCTTTCTTT. The variable domain in full, with the rest retrieved from reference TRBV28 and TRBJ1-1, is DVKVTQSSRYLVKRTGEKVFLECVQDMDHENMFWYRQDPGLGLRLIYFSYDVKMKEKGDIPEGYSVSREKKERFSLILESASTNQTSMYLCASSLILSSEAFFGQGTRLTVV.

This clonotype came up many times. The chain is built from TRBV6-5 and TRBJ2-5, with 8 nucleotides matching TRBD1. The CDR3 contains 14 residues. V trimming: 0 bases; J trimming: 5 bases; junction bases outside the gene matches: 2. Germline V gene data show CDR1 as MNHEY and CDR2 as SVGAGI. CDR3 bases: TGTGCCAGCAGTTACTCACGACAGGGGGAGACCCAGTACTTC. Residues: CASSYSRQGETQYF.

In this sample, this clonotype turned up many times. The rearrangement links TRBV7-9 to TRBJ2-5, with 11 bases that match TRBD2. The trim removed 6 bases at V and 1 base at J, leaving 4 bases unmatched. The length of the CDR3 is 15 residues. CDR1 is SEHNR and CDR2 is FQNEAQ in the germline V gene (reference sequence). CDR3 in amino acids: CASRPGTSGQETQYF. The CDR3 DNA sequence: TGTGCCAGCAGACCCGGGACTAGCGGCCAAGAGACCCAGTACTTC. Variable domain in full (rest from reference TRBV7-9 and TRBJ2-5): DTGVSQNPRHKITKRGQNVTFRCDPISEHNRLYWYRQTLGQGPEFLTYFQNEAQLEKSRLLSDRFSAERPKGSFSTLEIQRTEQGDSAMYLCASRPGTSGQETQYFGPGTRLLVL.

This clonotype appeared many times. The J gene is TRBJ2-2, the V gene TRBV20-1; 7 bases fit TRBD2. Per germline, CDR1 DFQATT and CDR2 SNEGSKA (reference sequence). This CDR3 is 13 amino acids long. The CDR3 sequence is CSLRDYHTGELFF. The CDR3 DNA reads TGCAGCCTACGGGACTACCACACCGGGGAGCTGTTTTTT.

This clonotype was seen more than once but under ten times. This rearrangement joins TRBV27 to TRBJ1-1, with D perhaps matching TRBD1 (5 bases). Germline V gene lookup returns CDR1 MNHEY and CDR2 SMNVEV (reference sequence). The CDR3 has 14 amino acids. V was clipped by 3 bases and J by 2 bases, with 10 bases between them. The CDR3 DNA sequence: TGTGCCAGCAGTTTTACAGGAGCAAACACTGAAGCTTTCTTT. Residues: CASSFTGANTEAFF.

Many counts were recorded for this clonotype. This sequence joins TRBV7-9 and TRBJ2-1; 10 bases are shared with TRBD2. The CDR3 consists of 14 residues. V was clipped by 5 bases and J by 8 bases; unmatched bases: 6. Germline V gene lookup returns CDR1 SEHNR and CDR2 FQNEAQ (reference sequence). The CDR3 sequence is CASSISGRRYEQFF. The DNA for the CDR3 is TGTGCCAGCAGCATTAGCGGGAGGAGGTATGAGCAGTTCTTC.

This rearrangement joins TRBV7-9 to TRBJ2-7; TRBD1 might be the D (6 bases). The CDR3 has 14 amino acids. Trimming left V 5 bases short and J 3 bases short, with 14 bases between. Germline loops: CDR1 SEHNR, CDR2 FQNEAQ (reference sequence). The CDR3 nucleotides are TGTGCCAGCAGCGCAACAGGGTCAAGCTACGAGCAGTACTTC. This sequence encodes CASSATGSSYEQYF.

At least ten counts were recorded for this clonotype. The chain recombines TRBV12-3 or TRBV12-4 with TRBJ2-3, with 9 nucleotides matching TRBD2. V was clipped by 4 bases and J by 2 bases; unmatched bases: 4. The length of the CDR3 is 15 residues. The CDR3: CASSSTSGITDTQYF. The DNA of the CDR3 is TGTGCCAGCAGTTCGACTAGCGGAATCACAGATACGCAGTATTTT.

The V call is TRBV5-1, the J call TRBJ2-1; D is undetermined. The CDR3 spans 13 residues. CDR1 SGHRS and CDR2 YFSETQ come from the germline V gene. V shed 4 bases and J shed 3 bases, with 8 bases lying between them. The CDR3 here is CASSVGNYNEQFF. The CDR3 region has the DNA TGCGCCAGCAGCGTTGGGAACTACAATGAGCAGTTCTTC. The variable domain in full, with the rest retrieved from reference TRBV5-1 and TRBJ2-1, is KAGVTQTPRYLIKTRGQQVTLSCSPISGHRSVSWYQQTPGQGLQFLFEYFSETQRNKGNFPGRFSGRQFSNSRSEMNVSTLELGDSALYLCASSVGNYNEQFFGPGTRLTVL.

The table lists this clonotype with many counts. V and J are TRBV7-9 and TRBJ2-5; D ambiguous. V was clipped by 5 bases and J by 5 bases, with 3 bases between them. Germline-derived CDR1 and CDR2 are SEHNR and FQNEAQ (reference sequence). The CDR3 is made up of 10 amino acids. Written as DNA, the CDR3 is TGTGCCAGCAGCGGGGAGACCCAGTACTTC. It codes for CASSGETQYF. Full variable domain (missing parts from reference TRBV7-9 and TRBJ2-5): DTGVSQNPRHKITKRGQNVTFRCDPISEHNRLYWYRQTLGQGPEFLTYFQNEAQLEKSRLLSDRFSAERPKGSFSTLEIQRTEQGDSAMYLCASSGETQYFGPGTRLLVL.